Presented here are 15 T cell receptor beta chains from one specimen sequenced in a study of T cells in women clearing cervical HPV infection. Repertoires were generated with immunoSEQ multiplex PCR, while TCRdb's copy carries only in-frame clones and drops some. The specimen's table records nearly 35,000 clones. Sequenced material: blood buffy coat. These TCRs come from a woman between 18 and 69 years old with a cervical HPV16 infection that either progressed to CIN3+ or cleared (not recorded which).

With respect to this clone: Read coverage stops 3 residues before the CDR3 terminus; the germline J gene supplies the remainder. This rearrangement joins TRBV19 to TRBJ2-3, with 10 positions matching TRBD1. This CDR3 spans 14 amino acids. Looked up from germline, CDR1 is LNHDA and CDR2 is SQIVND (reference sequence). This chain's CDR3 is CASRWGQGNQPQYF. The part of the CDR3 DNA that was read is TGTGCCAGTAGATGGGGACAGGGGAATCAGCCG.

To note about this clone: The read finishes 3 residues shy of the CDR3 end, and the germline J gene is used to complete it. The chain combines TRBV27 with TRBJ2-7, with a tentative D call TRBD1 (6 bases). This CDR3 comprises 15 residues. V lost 5 bases and J 3 bases, leaving 17 bases between the germline ends. CDR1 and CDR2 (germline): MNHEY, SMNVEV (reference sequence). CDR3 DNA, as far as it was read: TGTGCCAGCAGTCCAAGGCTTGGCAGGGGCTACGAG. It codes for CASSPRLGRGYE. The complete CDR3 sequence is CASSPRLGRGYEQYF.

Concerning this clone: The read ends 3 residues shy of where the CDR3 ends; the end is completed using the germline J gene. The V gene is TRBV29-1, the J gene TRBJ2-5; 12 positions agree with TRBD2. Germline V gene sequence: CDR1 SQVTM, CDR2 ANQGSEA. V dropped 4 bases and J dropped 5; count of bases not matched to a gene: 5. The CDR3 is 14 residues long. Incomplete CDR3 DNA: TGCAGCGTTGGGGGCGGGACTAGCGGGGAGACC. It translates to CSVGGGTSGET. The full CDR3 protein is CSVGGGTSGETQYF.

The part of the CDR3 DNA that was read is TGCGCCAGCAGCTCAGGACAGGGGATAATGAACACTGAA. The encoded protein is CASSSGQGIMNTE. From start to end, the CDR3 is CASSSGQGIMNTEAFF. The chain couples TRBV5-1 to TRBJ1-1, with TRBD1 identical over 9 bases. The read ends 3 residues before the CDR3 terminus; that terminus is restored from the germline J gene. This CDR3 spans 16 amino acids. The germline CDR1 and CDR2 sequences are SGHRS and YFSETQ. Losses at the gene ends were 3 bases for V and 0 bases for J; bases not matched to a gene: 6.

As concerns this clone: The read finishes 3 residues shy of the CDR3 end, and the germline J gene is used to complete it. The chain recombines TRBV5-3 with TRBJ1-5, with D hard to call. TRBV5-3 is an ORF for which the function is uncertain. The CDR3 sequence is 14 residues long. Trimming removed 4 bases at V and 2 bases at J, with 10 bases between. CDR3 bases read: TGTGCCAGAAGCGACGACAAAGGCAATCAGCCC. This translates into CARSDDKGNQP. The CDR3 reads in full as CARSDDKGNQPQHF.

Notes on this clone: The read finishes 3 residues shy of the CDR3 end, and the germline J gene is used to complete it. This chain connects TRBV12-3 or TRBV12-4 to TRBJ1-1; no reliable D call. The CDR3 extends over 13 amino acids. V lost 0 bases to trimming and J lost 3 bases, with 5 bases between them. The CDR3 is CASSLAGYTEAFF. The CDR3 bases that were read are TGTGCCAGCAGTTTAGCGGGCTACACTGAA.

As for this clone: From the germline J gene comes the end of the CDR3, since the read stops 3 residues before it. The chain links TRBV7-8 to TRBJ2-3, with TRBD1 matching 8 bases. Germline-derived CDR1 and CDR2 are SGHVS and FQNEAQ. V lost 1 base to trimming and J lost 6 bases; unmatched junction nucleotides: 12. This CDR3 is built from 17 residues. The sequenced part of the CDR3 DNA is TGTGCCAGCAGCTTAGTTCGGTCCAGGGGGCGCATGGATACG. Its translation: CASSLVRSRGRMDT. The complete CDR3 reads CASSLVRSRGRMDTQYF.

Concerning this clone itself: The observed sequence ends 3 residues before the CDR3 terminus, with the missing tail filled in from the germline J gene. This rearrangement joins TRBV18 to TRBJ2-2, with a possible D match to TRBD1 (5 bases). The CDR3 extends over 16 amino acids. Trimming removed 4 bases at V and 7 bases at J, with 19 bases between. Per the germline V gene, CDR1 is KGHSH and CDR2 is LQKENI. CDR3 DNA (partial): TGTGCCAGCTCACTCTCCCGCAGGGAATGGAACGGGGAG. Translating it yields CASSLSRREWNGE. From start to end, the CDR3 is CASSLSRREWNGELFF.

A word on this clone: Read sequence stops 3 residues before the CDR3 end, and the germline J gene provides the missing end. The gene calls are TRBV9 and TRBJ2-5; D is possibly TRBD2 (6 bases). Trimming stripped 0 bases from V and 2 bases from J, with 11 bases between. This CDR3 spans 15 amino acids. Germline lookup yields CDR1 SGDLS and CDR2 YYNGEE. Incomplete CDR3 DNA: TGTGCCAGCAGCGTAGAAGTTAGCGGACAAGAGACC. It codes for CASSVEVSGQET. The full CDR3 sequence reads CASSVEVSGQETQYF. The whole variable domain, remainder taken from reference TRBV9 and TRBJ2-5, is DSGVTQTPKHLITATGQRVTLRCSPRSGDLSVYWYQQSLDQGLQFLIQYYNGEERAKGNILERFSAQQFPDLHSELNLSSLELGDSALYFCASSVEVSGQETQYFGPGTRLLVL.

About this clone itself: The read falls 3 residues short of the CDR3 end, and the missing part is taken from the germline J gene. The chain is built from TRBV7-8 and TRBJ2-1, with 9 bases that match TRBD1. CDR1 SGHVS and CDR2 FQNEAQ come from the germline V gene. The V gene end was trimmed by 8 bases and the J gene end by 2 bases; junction bases not matched to a gene: 4. This CDR3 spans 14 amino acids. Incomplete CDR3 DNA: TGTGCCAGCGCGGGACAGGGAACCTACAATGAG. Its translation is CASAGQGTYNE. The whole CDR3 protein reads CASAGQGTYNEQFF.

CDR3: CASSPRTGPLDYTF. The DNA read from the CDR3 is TGTGCCAGCAGCCCTCGGACAGGGCCTCTCGAC. V is TRBV11-3 and J is TRBJ1-2; 8 bases line up with TRBD1. The read gets to within 3 residues of the CDR3 end, and the germline J gene fills in the rest. Germline lookup yields CDR1 SGHNT and CDR2 YENEEA. The CDR3 covers 14 residues.

Details on this clone: The CDR3 goes on 3 residues after the read ends, and that part is filled in from the germline J gene. V is TRBV6-1 and J is TRBJ2-1, with 13 bases matching TRBD2. The germline V gene has CDR1 MNHNS and CDR2 SASEGT. V shed 2 bases and J 4 bases; nucleotides not matched to a gene: 8. The CDR3 is 18 amino acids. CDR3 loop: CASSELTGLAGTYNEQFF. The part of the CDR3 DNA that was read is TGTGCCAGCAGTGAACTTACGGGACTAGCGGGGACATACAATGAG.

About this clone: The CDR3 is cut off 3 residues early in the read; its end comes from the germline J gene. The chain couples TRBV14 to TRBJ2-3, with a weak D call TRBD1 (7 bases). The CDR3 consists of 16 residues. Trimming stripped 2 bases from V and 1 base from J, with 13 bases between. Germline values: CDR1 SGHDN, CDR2 FVKESK. The CDR3 region is CASSQLQGGGTDTQYF. The DNA read from the CDR3 is TGTGCCAGCAGCCAACTCCAGGGGGGAGGCACAGATACG.

A note on this clone: The DNA ends 3 residues before the CDR3 does, and the rest of the CDR3 is filled in from the germline J gene. The chain combines TRBV6-1 with TRBJ2-3; TRBD1 is a possible D gene (6 bases). This CDR3 contains 14 residues. Germline V gene data show CDR1 as MNHNS and CDR2 as SASEGT. Partial CDR3 DNA: TGTGCCAGCAGTGTGGGGGCGGACCAAGAGACG. Translating it yields CASSVGADQET. The full CDR3 protein is CASSVGADQETQYF.

About this clone: The CDR3 extends 3 residues past the end of the read, so its final part is completed from the germline J gene. The V gene is TRBV2, the J gene TRBJ1-3; 7 positions match TRBD1. Germline lookup yields CDR1 SNHLY and CDR2 FYNNEI. This CDR3 is built from 14 residues. The J segment lost 4 bases and the V segment lost 8 bases, leaving 8 bases of the junction unmatched. Partial CDR3 DNA: TGTGCCAGCGGGCGACAGGGAGGGGGAAACACC. Residues: CASGRQGGGNT. The entire CDR3 reads CASGRQGGGNTIYF.